This passage covers 13 T cell receptor beta chains from one sample sequenced in a study of blood T cells in healthy people across ages. For the second PCR, which ran for roughly 6 to 12 cycles, a sample-barcoded 5' primer and a J-beta primer mix were used. TCRdb fed the 5' RACE reads into MiXCR, producing one record per CDR3 protein. The data hold about 640,000 distinct CDR3 sequences, with around three fifths observed a single time. Sample: blood. These receptors came from a man aged 55 to 70 in good health.

The rearrangement links TRBV6-5 to TRBJ1-6, with D perhaps matching TRBD1 (6 bases). V lost 2 bases and J lost 9, with 8 bases in between. Per the germline V gene, CDR1 is MNHEY and CDR2 is SVGAGI. The CDR3 runs to 13 residues. This chain's CDR3 is CASSYGGRSPLHF. CDR3 DNA sequence: TGTGCCAGCAGTTACGGGGGGCGTTCACCCCTCCACTTT.

The V gene is TRBV12-3 or TRBV12-4, the J gene TRBJ2-3; tentatively, D is TRBD1 or TRBD2 (5 bases each). This CDR3 comprises 15 residues. The germline V and J ends were trimmed by 7 bases and 2 bases, with 16 bases remaining between them. CDR3 coding DNA: TGTGCCAGCACCTTTCGGGGACGGAACACAGATACGCAGTATTTT. It codes for CASTFRGRNTDTQYF.

This clonotype appeared a few times. The chain uses TRBV20-1 and TRBJ2-4; either TRBD1 or TRBD2 may supply D (6 bases each). CDR1 and CDR2 from the germline V gene are DFQATT and SNEGSKA (reference sequence). The V end lost 0 bases, the J end lost 7 bases, and 16 bases lay between the germline ends. The CDR3 covers 15 residues. CDR3 sequence (DNA): TGCAGTGCTAGAGATGTGGGGGGCGGAGATAACATTCAGTACTTC. Amino acids: CSARDVGGGDNIQYF.

This clonotype has only one observation. J is TRBJ2-3 and V is TRBV5-1; TRBD1 matches at 10 bases. The CDR3 sequence is 12 residues long. Germline V gene lookup returns CDR1 SGHRS and CDR2 YFSETQ. V lost 4 bases, J lost 10 bases, and 3 bases stayed unmatched. This CDR3 is CASSPGQGPQYF. CDR3 DNA: TGCGCCAGCAGCCCGGGACAGGGGCCGCAGTATTTT.

A few counts support this clonotype. J is TRBJ2-3 and V is TRBV24-1; TRBD2 aligns across 13 bases. Trimming cost V 3 bases and J 4 bases; bases outside gene matches: 9. CDR3 length equals 18 residues. The germline V gene encodes CDR1 KGHDR and CDR2 SFDVKD. The CDR3 loop is CATSDPGTSGKWADTQYF. CDR3 nucleotides: TGTGCCACCAGTGATCCCGGGACTAGCGGGAAATGGGCAGATACGCAGTATTTT.

This clonotype was detected ten times or more. V gene TRBV20-1 combines with J gene TRBJ2-5, with 9 bases that match TRBD2. V lost 3 bases, J lost 2 bases, and 1 base stayed unmatched. CDR1 is DFQATT and CDR2 is SNEGSKA in the germline V gene (reference sequence). This CDR3 spans 13 amino acids. In nucleotides, the CDR3 is TGCAGTGCTAGGCTAGCGGGGCAAGAGACCCAGTACTTC. Its translation: CSARLAGQETQYF.

This chain links TRBV20-1 with TRBJ2-5, with TRBD2 matching over 9 bases. The V and J ends lost 5 bases and 7 bases, in that order; junction bases with no gene match: 14. CDR3 length: 15 residues. In germline, CDR1 is DFQATT, CDR2 SNEGSKA (reference sequence). The CDR3 nucleotides are TGCAGTGCTGGCGCAGGCGGGGGGGCAGAGGCGACCCAGTACTTC. This encodes CSAGAGGGAEATQYF.

Note on this clonotype: One end of the junction does not line up with germline, which may come from a read error. The V call is TRBV7-2, the J call TRBJ2-3; TRBD2 matches at 9 bases. Germline V gives CDR1 SGHTA, CDR2 FQGNSA. The CDR3 contains 14 residues. CDR3 region: CASSQGLATETQYF. In DNA form, the CDR3 reads TGTGCCAGCAGCCAAGGACTAGCGACAGAGACGCAGTATTTT.

This chain joins TRBV20-1 and TRBJ2-4; D is unclear. The DNA end favors TRBJ2-7, so the J call may be wrong. CDR1 is DFQATT and CDR2 is SNEGSKA in the germline V gene (reference sequence). The CDR3 runs 16 residues. The CDR3 is CSARHSGGGNSYEQYF. CDR3 coding DNA: TGCAGTGCTAGACACTCAGGCGGCGGAAACTCCTACGAGCAGTACTTC.

The rearrangement links TRBV7-2 to TRBJ2-5; 11 bases are a match to TRBD2. Germline CDR1 SGHTA, CDR2 FQGNSA. Unmatched junction bases numbered 4, after V lost 10 bases and J lost 0 bases. This CDR3 has 14 residues. In nucleotides, the CDR3 is TGTGCCATAATAGCGGGGGGGAACCAAGAGACCCAGTACTTC. Translation gives CAIIAGGNQETQYF.

The V call is TRBV12-3 or TRBV12-4, the J call TRBJ1-1, with D maybe TRBD1 (5 bases). The ends were cut back, 2 bases at V and 5 bases at J, with 9 bases in the middle. The CDR3 is made up of 13 amino acids. CDR3 loop: CASSLPPGTEAFF. CDR3 DNA sequence: TGTGCCAGCAGTTTACCCCCAGGGACTGAAGCTTTCTTT.

V is TRBV29-1 and J is TRBJ2-7, with D possibly matching TRBD2 (6 bases). The CDR3 covers 14 residues. Trimming stripped 4 bases from V and 6 bases from J, with 19 bases between. From germline, CDR1 is SQVTM and CDR2 ANQGSEA. In DNA, the CDR3 is TGCAGCGTTGTAGGGGCCCAGGGAGGTTCCGAGCAGTACTTC. It is translated as CSVVGAQGGSEQYF.

This clonotype was seen once. The CDR3 reads CASSTQGINQPQHF. The CDR3 DNA reads TGTGCCAGCAGCACACAGGGAATCAATCAGCCCCAGCATTTT. The chain uses TRBV28 and TRBJ1-5; D possibly corresponds to TRBD1 (6 bases). The CDR3 consists of 14 residues. V was cut by 6 bases and J by 3 bases, with 12 bases left in between. The V gene's germline CDR1 is MDHEN and CDR2 SYDVKM.